Listed below are T cell receptor beta chains from one sample, sequenced in a study of blood T cell repertoires in COVID-19. TCRdb's copy holds only in-frame clones and misses some; the assay was immunoSEQ multiplex PCR. The sample lists about 89,000 clones; about 96% were seen once. The specimen sequenced was peripheral blood. The origin of the receptors is a human donor with active COVID-19. The donor label of this sample is uncertain. The CDR3 runs from the conserved cysteine through the conserved F or W. The D gene is left open where the match is weak. Part of the rows lack a size; the others show once, few, many or a class for expanded clones.

>15|.|TRBV4-1|TRBJ2-7|.
CASSQDGRGLTEQYF
TGCGCCAGCAGCCAAGATGGAAGGGGGTTAACAGAGCAGTACTTC
>18|.|TRBV19|TRBJ1-2|.
CASSPSTGAPLRFYGYTF
TGTGCCAGTAGTCCCTCGACAGGAGCTCCGCTAAGGTTCTATGGCTACACCTTC
>15|TRBD1|TRBV6-5|TRBJ2-5|.
CASSYSTGFEETQYF
TGTGCCAGCAGTTACTCGACAGGGTTCGAGGAGACCCAGTACTTC
>16|.|TRBV7-9|TRBJ2-2|once
CASSPYGSGQAGELFF
TGTGCCAGCAGCCCTTATGGGAGCGGGCAAGCCGGGGAGCTGTTTTTT
>14|TRBD2|TRBV6-5|TRBJ2-7|.
CASGLTSATYEQYF
TGTGCCAGCGGTTTGACTAGCGCAACCTACGAGCAGTACTTC
>14|.|TRBV7-9|TRBJ1-5|.
CASSPQGNYQPQHF
TGTGCCAGCAGCCCCCAGGGTAACTATCAGCCCCAGCATTTT
>13|.|TRBV24-1|TRBJ2-1|.
CATSDFKRNEQFF
TGTGCCACCAGTGATTTTAAGCGCAATGAGCAGTTCTTC
>13|TRBD2|TRBV5-6|TRBJ2-5|.
CASSLAVLAGPDF
TGTGCCAGCAGCTTGGCGGTACTAGCGGGGCCCGACTTC
>17|.|TRBV18|TRBJ2-3|once
CASSPRISGASTDTQYF
TGTGCCAGCTCACCACGAATCAGCGGAGCTAGCACAGATACGCAGTATTTT
>13|.|TRBV24-1|TRBJ1-4|.
CATSRRGGEKLFF
TGTGCCACCAGTCGCCGGGGGGGTGAAAAACTGTTTTTT
>13|TRBD1|TRBV18|TRBJ2-7|.
CASSPDRGNEQYF
TGTGCCAGCTCGCCCGACAGGGGCAACGAGCAGTACTTC
>15|TRBD2|TRBV19|TRBJ2-1|.
CASSIDPSGINEQFF
TGTGCCAGTAGTATAGATCCTAGCGGGATCAATGAGCAGTTCTTC
>15|.|TRBV5-1|TRBJ2-7|.
CASSAGTVLRLEQYF
TGCGCCAGCAGCGCGGGGACAGTCCTGAGATTGGAGCAGTACTTC
>15|TRBD1|TRBV3-1/TRBV3-2|TRBJ1-3|.
CASSLMTGGGNTIYF
TGTGCCAGCAGCCTAATGACAGGGGGGGGAAACACCATATATTTT
>17|.|TRBV7-9|TRBJ2-3|.
CASSLALGGLNTDTQYF
TGTGCCAGCAGCTTAGCCCTCGGGGGGCTAAACACAGATACGCAGTATTTT
>16|TRBD1|TRBV28|TRBJ1-2|once
CASRPVGTATNYGYTF
TGTGCCAGCAGACCAGTAGGGACAGCTACTAACTATGGCTACACCTTC
>16|.|TRBV14|TRBJ2-7|.
CASSSSMGRGPPEQYF
TGTGCCAGCAGCAGCTCTATGGGCAGGGGACCTCCCGAGCAGTACTTC
>15|.|TRBV27|TRBJ1-2|.
CASSLSYRVDYGYTF
TGTGCCAGCAGTTTATCGTACAGGGTCGACTATGGCTACACCTTC
>15|.|TRBV2|TRBJ2-3|once
CASFRPGSPTDTQYF
TGTGCCAGCTTCAGGCCAGGGTCCCCCACAGATACGCAGTATTTT
>14|.|TRBV10-3|TRBJ2-1|.
CAAATSRGGNEQFF
TGTGCCGCGGCAACTAGTCGTGGTGGCAATGAGCAGTTCTTC
>13|.|TRBV14|TRBJ1-5|.
CASSQGYEQPQHF
TGTGCCAGCAGCCAAGGCTACGAACAGCCCCAGCATTTT
>14|.|TRBV7-9|TRBJ2-3|once
CASSWRDQPDTQYF
TGTGCCAGCAGCTGGAGAGACCAGCCGGATACGCAGTATTTT
>15|.|TRBV7-9|TRBJ2-7|.
CASSFGSGVGYEQYF
TGTGCCAGCAGCTTCGGATCGGGGGTAGGGTACGAGCAGTACTTC
>17|.|TRBV12-2|TRBJ2-1|.
CASRLAQSGRVYNEQFF
TGTGCAAGTCGCTTAGCGCAGAGCGGGAGGGTCTACAATGAGCAGTTCTTC
>15|TRBD1|TRBV3-1/TRBV3-2|TRBJ1-5|once
CASSQAGTGFQPQHF
TGTGCCAGCAGCCAAGCGGGGACAGGGTTTCAGCCCCAGCATTTT
>16|TRBD1|TRBV5-1|TRBJ1-3|.
CASSKGQGASGNTIYF
TGCGCCAGCAGCAAGGGACAGGGGGCTTCTGGAAACACCATATATTTT
>15|.|TRBV7-9|TRBJ2-3|.
CASSEVGRRADTQYF
TGTGCCAGCAGCGAGGTAGGGCGGCGGGCAGATACGCAGTATTTT
>15|TRBD1|TRBV14|TRBJ2-3|.
CASSRQGVRTDTQYF
TGTGCCAGCAGCAGACAGGGGGTAAGAACAGATACGCAGTATTTT
>15|TRBD2|TRBV5-4|TRBJ2-1|.
CASSGAGTTNNEQFF
TGTGCCAGCAGCGGAGCCGGGACTACCAACAATGAGCAGTTCTTC
>16|.|TRBV12-5|TRBJ1-5|.
CASGLVTGGVYQPQHF
TGTGCTAGTGGTTTGGTAACGGGGGGTGTATATCAGCCCCAGCATTTT
>16|TRBD1|TRBV5-1|TRBJ2-1|once
CASSLAGTGGAHEQFF
TGCGCCAGCAGCTTGGCCGGGACAGGGGGCGCTCATGAGCAGTTCTTC